The 14 T cell receptor beta chains below come from one sample, sequenced in a study of shared clonotypes between healthy human individuals (dated by TCRdb to the early 2020s). The library was made by the immunoSEQ multiplex PCR assay. TCRdb obtained this table from immuneACCESS and retained in-frame rearrangements with V and J assigned. These tables miss some clones; where compared with another copy, unresolved V genes account for less than half of the shortfall, and the remainder is unexplained. The sample has roughly 2.5 million clones on record, around nine tenths of them singletons. Clones ranked in the top ten supply 0.14% of the sample. The sequenced sample was naive CD4+ T cells sorted from blood. Sample cell subset or site, as interpreted from the label and publication: CD45RA+ positively selected. These receptors were collected from a man between 18 and 35 years old in good health.

V is TRBV9 and J is TRBJ2-2; TRBD1 aligns across 9 bases. The CDR3 has 17 amino acids. V shed 4 bases, J shed 2 bases, and the junction held 9 bases outside the gene matches. Germline CDR1 and CDR2: SGDLS and YYNGEE. The DNA of the CDR3 is TGTGCCAGCAGCAGAGGGGTGGGACAGGGTAACACCGGGGAGCTGTTTTTT. This sequence encodes CASSRGVGQGNTGELFF.

This clone was recorded only once. The J gene is TRBJ1-5, the V gene TRBV6-1; perhaps TRBD1 as D (6 bases). Per the germline V gene, CDR1 is MNHNS and CDR2 is SASEGT. V was cut by 7 bases and J by 7 bases, with 17 bases left in between. This CDR3 is 14 amino acids long. The CDR3 nucleotides read TGTGCCAGCATCCAACTGGGGGCAGGGCAGCCCCAGCATTTT. This encodes CASIQLGAGQPQHF.

The chain has TRBV5-5 and TRBJ2-2; TRBD1 or TRBD2 may be the D gene (6 bases each). The CDR3 has 17 amino acids. V dropped 2 bases and J dropped 4 bases, with 18 bases sitting between them. Per the germline V gene, CDR1 is SGHKS and CDR2 is YYEKEE (reference sequence). This CDR3 reads CASSLRGVMAGTGELFF. In DNA, the CDR3 is TGTGCCAGCAGCTTAAGGGGGGTGATGGCCGGCACCGGGGAGCTGTTTTTT.

The rearrangement uses TRBV11-3 and TRBJ2-2, with D maybe TRBD1 (6 bases). Trimming removed 5 bases from V and 4 bases from J, with 11 bases in between. The CDR3 has 14 amino acids. Germline loops: CDR1 SGHNT, CDR2 YENEEA. CDR3 bases: TGTGCCAGCAGCCAGGACAGTGCCACCGGGGAGCTGTTTTTT. It yields the protein CASSQDSATGELFF.

This rearrangement joins TRBV19 to TRBJ1-5, with D possibly TRBD1 on 6 matching bases. The CDR3 length is 15 residues. Trimming pared 7 bases from V and 0 bases from J, leaving 13 bases between. From germline, CDR1 is LNHDA and CDR2 SQIVND (reference sequence). The DNA of the CDR3 is TGTGCCAGTACAGGGGCGGCCTATAGCAATCAGCCCCAGCATTTT. Its protein is CASTGAAYSNQPQHF.

About this clone: The sample contains more than one DNA sequence encoding this CDR3. This rearrangement joins TRBV27 to TRBJ1-6; D is perhaps TRBD1 (6 bases). CDR1 and CDR2 (germline): MNHEY, SMNVEV (reference sequence). The CDR3 totals 14 residues. The ends were cut back, 5 bases at V and 4 bases at J, with 9 bases in the middle. DNA of the CDR3: TGTGCCAGCAGTCCCGGACAGTATAATTCACCCCTCCACTTT. Translated: CASSPGQYNSPLHF.

The chain links TRBV10-3 to TRBJ2-2; D is ambiguous. CDR3 length equals 11 residues. CDR1 and CDR2 (germline): ENHRY, SYGVKD. The V gene lost 6 bases and the J gene lost 8 bases, with 7 bases spanning the gap. The CDR3 sequence is CAIRNKGELFF. The CDR3 DNA reads TGTGCCATCAGAAATAAGGGGGAGCTGTTTTTT.

A note on this clone: Other DNA sequences in the sample encode the same CDR3. The chain recombines TRBV29-1 with TRBJ2-7; 9 bases are shared with TRBD1. This CDR3 is built from 13 residues. CDR1 and CDR2 from the germline V gene are SQVTM and ANQGSEA. The V segment lost 7 bases and the J segment 1 base; nucleotides outside the gene matches: 5. The CDR3: CSATTGGSYEQYF. The DNA of the CDR3 is TGCAGCGCCACGACAGGGGGATCCTACGAGCAGTACTTC.

The genes are TRBV29-1 and TRBJ2-5; unclear D gene. Trimming removed 4 bases at V and 4 bases at J, with 10 bases between. Germline assignment: CDR1 SQVTM and CDR2 ANQGSEA. The CDR3 length is 12 residues. Here the CDR3 reads CSVVDWRETQYF. The CDR3 DNA is TGCAGCGTTGTTGACTGGAGAGAGACCCAGTACTTC.

CDR3: CASSLVQGTTYEQYF. CDR3 sequence (DNA): TGTGCCAGCAGCTTGGTTCAGGGGACAACCTACGAGCAGTACTTC. V and J are TRBV5-4 and TRBJ2-7; D is possibly TRBD1 (6 bases). Trimming removed 0 bases from V and 2 bases from J, with 12 bases in between. This CDR3 comprises 15 residues. Germline-derived CDR1 and CDR2 are SGHNT and YYREEE (reference sequence).

The CDR3 here is CASREPGESPLHF. The CDR3 DNA reads as TGTGCCAGTAGGGAGCCGGGGGAATCACCCCTCCACTTT. The V and J genes are TRBV19 and TRBJ1-6; D might be TRBD1 (5 bases). CDR3 length equals 13 residues. Between the trimmed V and J ends, which lost 6 bases and 10 bases, there was a span of 13 bases. Germline V lookup: CDR1 LNHDA, CDR2 SQIVND (reference sequence).

The genes are TRBV5-6 and TRBJ2-1; 12 nucleotides match TRBD2. CDR3 length: 16 amino acids. Germline V gives CDR1 SGHDT, CDR2 YYEEEE. V lost 4 bases, J lost 8 bases, and 10 bases stayed unmatched. The CDR3 coding sequence is TGTGCCAGCAGCCGAGGACGGACTAGCGGGATCCATGAGCAGTTCTTC. Translating gives CASSRGRTSGIHEQFF.

The chain is built from TRBV18 and TRBJ2-7; TRBD1 might be the D (6 bases). Germline CDR1 KGHSH, CDR2 LQKENI. The V gene lost 4 bases and the J gene lost 1 base, with 8 bases spanning the gap. The CDR3 runs to 13 residues. The CDR3 region is CASSQGESYEQYF. CDR3 coding DNA: TGTGCCAGCTCACAGGGGGAATCCTACGAGCAGTACTTC.

This chain joins TRBV6-5 and TRBJ2-2; tentative D call: TRBD2 (6 bases). V was pared by 8 bases and J by 4 bases, with 14 bases between. CDR1 MNHEY and CDR2 SVGAGI come from the germline V gene. The CDR3 is 14 amino acids. The CDR3: CASGAGSSTGELFF. Written as DNA, the CDR3 is TGTGCCAGCGGAGCGGGCAGCTCCACCGGGGAGCTGTTTTTT.